This entry features one T cell receptor beta chain sequence. The junction had 6 bases not matched to a gene; V was cut back by 6 bases and J by 4 bases. Germline-derived CDR1 and CDR2 are MDHEN and SYDVKM. The CDR3 is 14 amino acids. The data were taken from a study of blood T cell repertoires in COVID-19. Study-level information: Samples of COVID-19 (acute and convalescent) were obtained from the United States, Italy and Spain.

How the authors handled the data: By means of reference gene primer amplification, nucleated cell counts were estimated. Some clones are missing from TCRdb's copy, which holds only in-frame ones; the method was immunoSEQ multiplex PCR. V, J and clone size are taken as reported in that table, and D and trimming were inferred from the DNA itself. The sample holds about 190,000 clones; 70% to 85% are singletons and the top ten take roughly 13%. Sequenced material: peripheral blood. The source is a man aged 50-60 years who had recovered from COVID-19. The V and J genes are TRBV28 and TRBJ1-2, with TRBD1 matching 9 bases. The CDR3 sequence is CASSNTGGAYGYTF. The CDR3 coding sequence is TGTGCCAGCAGCAATACAGGGGGCGCCTATGGCTACACCTTC.